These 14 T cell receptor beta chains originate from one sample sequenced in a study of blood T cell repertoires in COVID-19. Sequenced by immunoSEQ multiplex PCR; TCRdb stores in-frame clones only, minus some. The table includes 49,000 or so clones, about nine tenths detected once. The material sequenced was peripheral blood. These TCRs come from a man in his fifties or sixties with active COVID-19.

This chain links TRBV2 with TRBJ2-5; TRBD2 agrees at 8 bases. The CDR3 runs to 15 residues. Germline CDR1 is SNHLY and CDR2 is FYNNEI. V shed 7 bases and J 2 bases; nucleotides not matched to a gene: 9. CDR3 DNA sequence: TGTGCCAGCAAAGGGGGTTCTAGCGGGCAAGAGACCCAGTACTTC. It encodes CASKGGSSGQETQYF.

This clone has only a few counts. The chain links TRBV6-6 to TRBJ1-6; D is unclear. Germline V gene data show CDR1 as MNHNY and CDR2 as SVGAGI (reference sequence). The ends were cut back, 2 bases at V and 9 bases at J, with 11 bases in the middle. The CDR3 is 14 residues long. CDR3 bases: TGTGCCAGCAGTTACGTAGGGAGTGGTTCACCCCTCCACTTT. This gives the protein CASSYVGSGSPLHF.

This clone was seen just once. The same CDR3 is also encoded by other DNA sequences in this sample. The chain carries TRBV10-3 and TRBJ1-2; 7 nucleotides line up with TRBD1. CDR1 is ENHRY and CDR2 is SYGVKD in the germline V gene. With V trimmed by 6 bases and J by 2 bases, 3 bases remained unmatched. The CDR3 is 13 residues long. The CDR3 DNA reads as TGTGCCATCAGCCCGGACAGGAACTATGGCTACACCTTC. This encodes CAISPDRNYGYTF.

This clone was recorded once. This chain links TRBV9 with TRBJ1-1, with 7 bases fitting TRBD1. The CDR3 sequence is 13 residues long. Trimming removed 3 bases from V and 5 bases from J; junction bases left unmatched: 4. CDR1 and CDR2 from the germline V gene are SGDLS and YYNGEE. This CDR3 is CASSANRGTEAFF. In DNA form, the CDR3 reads TGTGCCAGCAGCGCAAACAGGGGTACTGAAGCTTTCTTT.

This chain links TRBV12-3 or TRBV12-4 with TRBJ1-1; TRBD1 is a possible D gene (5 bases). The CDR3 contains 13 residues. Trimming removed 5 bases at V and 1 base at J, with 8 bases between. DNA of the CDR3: TGTGCCAGCAGTGTAACAGGGAACACTGAAGCTTTCTTT. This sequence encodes CASSVTGNTEAFF.

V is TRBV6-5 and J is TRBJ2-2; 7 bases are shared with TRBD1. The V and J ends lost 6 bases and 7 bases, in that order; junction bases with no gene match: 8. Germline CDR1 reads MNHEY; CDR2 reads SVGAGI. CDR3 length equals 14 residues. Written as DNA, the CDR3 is TGTGCCAGCAGAACGACAGGGACGAGCGGGGAGCTGTTTTTT. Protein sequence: CASRTTGTSGELFF.

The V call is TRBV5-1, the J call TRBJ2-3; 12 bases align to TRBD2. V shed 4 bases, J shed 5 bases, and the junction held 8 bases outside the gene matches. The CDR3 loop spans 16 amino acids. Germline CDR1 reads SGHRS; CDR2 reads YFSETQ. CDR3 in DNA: TGCGCCAGCAGCCCGGGGACTAGCGGGTTAGGAGATACGCAGTATTTT. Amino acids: CASSPGTSGLGDTQYF.

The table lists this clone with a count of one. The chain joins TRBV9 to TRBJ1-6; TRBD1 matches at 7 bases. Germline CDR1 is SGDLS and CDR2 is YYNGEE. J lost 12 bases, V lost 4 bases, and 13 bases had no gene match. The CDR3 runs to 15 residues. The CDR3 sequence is CASSFGTAESGPLHF. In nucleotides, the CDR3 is TGTGCCAGCAGCTTCGGGACAGCGGAGTCGGGACCCCTCCACTTT.

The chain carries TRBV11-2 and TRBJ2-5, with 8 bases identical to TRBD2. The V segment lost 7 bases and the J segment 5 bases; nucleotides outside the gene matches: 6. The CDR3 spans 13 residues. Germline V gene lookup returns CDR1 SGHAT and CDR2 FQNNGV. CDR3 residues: CASKPGGGETQYF. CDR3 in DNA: TGTGCCAGCAAGCCCGGGGGGGGTGAGACCCAGTACTTC.

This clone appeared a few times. The CDR3 sequence: CASSSDREVGGYTF. Here the CDR3 DNA reads TGTGCCAGCAGTTCGGACAGGGAAGTTGGAGGCTACACCTTC. This chain joins TRBV25-1 and TRBJ1-2, with 8 nucleotides matching TRBD1. CDR3 length: 14 amino acids. V gave up 5 bases and J gave up 8 bases; unmatched junction bases: 10. Germline V lookup: CDR1 MGHDK, CDR2 SYGVNS.

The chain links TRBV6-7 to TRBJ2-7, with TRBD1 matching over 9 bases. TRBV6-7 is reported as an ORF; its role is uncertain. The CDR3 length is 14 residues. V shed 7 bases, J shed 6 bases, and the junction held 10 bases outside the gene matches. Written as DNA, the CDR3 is TGTGCCAGCAAACGAGGACAGGGGCATACCGAGCAGTACTTC. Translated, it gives CASKRGQGHTEQYF.

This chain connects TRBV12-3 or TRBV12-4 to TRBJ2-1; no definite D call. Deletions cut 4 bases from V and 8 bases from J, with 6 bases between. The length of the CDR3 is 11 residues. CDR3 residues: CASSSVDEQFF. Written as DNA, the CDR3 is TGTGCCAGCAGTTCGGTCGATGAGCAGTTCTTC.

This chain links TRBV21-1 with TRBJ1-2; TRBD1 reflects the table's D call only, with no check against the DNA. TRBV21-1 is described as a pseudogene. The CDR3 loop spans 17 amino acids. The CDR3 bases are TGTGCCAGCAGCGGTTTCAGGGGGCGGGATGCTTTCGGCGGCTACACCTTC. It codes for CASSGFRGRDAFGGYTF.

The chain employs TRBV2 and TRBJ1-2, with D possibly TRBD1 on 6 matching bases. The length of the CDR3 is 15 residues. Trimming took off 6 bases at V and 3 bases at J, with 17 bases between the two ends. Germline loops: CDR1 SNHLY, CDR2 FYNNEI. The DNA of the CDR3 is TGTGCCAGCAGCCCCCATCGGGGGGGGCACTATGGCTACACCTTC. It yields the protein CASSPHRGGHYGYTF.